This TCR beta chain was recovered during a study of blood T cell repertoires in COVID-19 (TCRdb year 2020). Study-wide context: Samples covering the acute and convalescent phases of COVID-19 were provided by collaborators in the United States, Italy and Spain. The prospective study material was composed of cDNA or gDNA derived from T cells, B-cell-depleted T cells, or PBMCs. Deeply sampled blood TCRbeta repertoires from subjects exposed to, actively infected with, or recovered from COVID-19 were included in the dataset. The repertoires were made available in a free public database intended to serve as a resource for research on the immune response to SARS-CoV-2. The samples were drawn from the first 160 participants of the ongoing ImmuneRACE study and from 1,254 subjects provided by 6 global collaborators. The sample metadata nearly always contained a de-identified subject ID, COVID-19 status, age in years and sex. Where available, HLA class I and class II types were obtained from metadata supplied by the sample provider rather than from assay-based typing.

The CDR3, cysteine through phenylalanine, is 14 amino acids long. Kept here is only the CDR3 DNA, which spans 42 bases and is read in frame from base 1. Reading the germline V gene gives CDR1 SGHRS and CDR2 YFSETQ. V and J are truncated by 0 bases and 1 base respectively, leaving an intervening sequence of 7 bases. TCRbeta CDR3 regions were amplified from genomic DNA by means of the immunoSEQ Assay, a bias-controlled multiplex PCR. The authors processed their data as follows. The number of nucleated cells in each sample was estimated by amplification of reference gene primers within the assay. To quantify the absolute abundance of each unique TCRbeta CDR3 rearrangement, sequence reads were collapsed and filtered. For each sample, productive Simpson clonality was calculated as the square root of Simpson's diversity index across productive rearrangements. TCRdb obtained this table from immuneACCESS and retained in-frame rearrangements with V and J assigned. These tables miss some clones; where compared with another copy, unresolved V genes account for less than half of the shortfall, and the remainder is unexplained. V, J and clone size are taken as reported in that table, and D and trimming were inferred from the DNA itself. For this sample there are about 94,000 clones; around 86% appear just once. The ten largest make up 4.5% to 5.5% of the sample.

Collaborating institutions collected whole blood in K2EDTA tubes following their own protocols. For TCRbeta analysis, collaborators shipped samples as frozen whole blood, isolated PBMCs, or DNA extracted from either of those sample types. Results and caveats for the whole study, not just this receptor: How much clinical and demographic metadata was included differed by source and by participant, and the metadata was provided uncurated.

This clone was seen only once. Its antigen is currently not known. The sample holds no much larger clone one base away, and base qualities are not on file. The sequenced material came from peripheral blood. The rearrangement combines TRBV5-1 with TRBJ2-5, with the D gene uncertain. The receptor was derived from a woman of 80 years or more with acute or convalescent COVID-19. CDR3 sequence: CASSLAPPQETQYF. The nucleotide sequence reads as follows: TGCGCCAGCAGCTTGGCCCCTCCCCAAGAGACCCAGTACTTC.